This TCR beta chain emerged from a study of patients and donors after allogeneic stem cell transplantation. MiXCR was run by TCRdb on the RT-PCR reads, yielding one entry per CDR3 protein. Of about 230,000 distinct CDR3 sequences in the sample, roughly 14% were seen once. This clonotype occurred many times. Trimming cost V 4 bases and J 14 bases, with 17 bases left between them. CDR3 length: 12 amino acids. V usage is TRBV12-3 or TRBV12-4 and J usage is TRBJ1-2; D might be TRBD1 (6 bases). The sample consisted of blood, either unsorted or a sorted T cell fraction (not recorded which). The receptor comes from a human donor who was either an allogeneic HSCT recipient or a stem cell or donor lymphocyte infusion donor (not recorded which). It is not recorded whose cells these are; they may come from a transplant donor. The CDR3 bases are TGTGCCAGCAGTTCCGGACAGCGTCTCTATACCTTC. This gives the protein CASSSGQRLYTF.